The following is a T cell receptor (beta chain) sequence with its context. Trimming removed 4 bases from V and 5 bases from J; junction bases left unmatched: 8. The V gene's germline CDR1 is MGHDK and CDR2 SYGVNS. There are 17 residues in the CDR3. The data derive from a study of T cell changes during pregnancy in multiple sclerosis. Profiled with immunoSEQ multiplex PCR; TCRdb holds only in-frame clones, not every one. The data contain approximately 110,000 clones, just over 90% of them singletons. V gene TRBV25-1 combines with J gene TRBJ2-2; 12 bases are a match to TRBD2. This TCR derives from a female donor with multiple sclerosis, enrolled in a pregnancy study. The material sequenced was peripheral blood, taken after pregnancy. The chain's CDR3 is CASSASGLAGRTGELFF. CDR3 coding DNA: TGTGCCAGCAGTGCCTCCGGACTAGCGGGGCGAACCGGGGAGCTGTTTTTT. Full variable domain (remainder filled in from reference TRBV25-1 and TRBJ2-2): EADIYQTPRYLVIGTGKKITLECSQTMGHDKMYWYQQDPGMELHLIHYSYGVNSTEKGDLSSESTVSRIRTEHFPLTLESARPSHTSQYLCASSASGLAGRTGELFFGEGSRLTVL.